Shown below are 18 T cell receptor beta chains from a single sample sequenced in a study of graft-versus-host responses after intestinal transplantation (dated by TCRdb to 2020 to 2022). These TCRs are of unknown antigen specificity. Preparation of the library involved the immunoSEQ multiplex PCR assay. This immuneACCESS table, as held by TCRdb, lists in-frame sequences with V and J called but not all clones. Of the missing ones, under half trace to an unresolved V gene in checked studies; the others have no known cause. Within this sample are 100,000 or so clones, with about 92% of them counted one time only. The ten most abundant clones make up about 2% of the sample. The time point tag for this specimen amounts to: cells obtained before transplantation from donor or recipient. The sequenced sample was unstimulated CD8+ T cells sorted from spleen or lymph node cells, obtained before intestinal transplant. The receptors stem from a human donor who received an intestinal transplant.

V is TRBV6-5 and J is TRBJ1-2; D possibly corresponds to TRBD1 (6 bases). Germline CDR1 is MNHEY and CDR2 is SVGAGI. With 5 bases removed from V and 4 bases from J, the gap between germline ends came to 17 bases. The CDR3 runs to 15 residues. The CDR3 DNA reads as TGTGCCAGCAGTGGGTACAGGGATGAGACCTATGGCTACACCTTC. It yields the protein CASSGYRDETYGYTF.

This clone turned up a few times. The chain recombines TRBV6-6 with TRBJ1-6; perhaps TRBD1 as D (6 bases). CDR3 length: 15 amino acids. Per the germline V gene, CDR1 is MNHNY and CDR2 is SVGAGI (reference sequence). V lost 5 bases to trimming and J lost 5 bases, with 13 bases between them. Here the CDR3 reads CASSLDSPNNSPLHF. As DNA, the CDR3 is TGTGCCAGCAGTCTGGACAGCCCGAATAATTCACCCCTCCACTTT.

V gene TRBV4-3 combines with J gene TRBJ2-7; D gene ambiguous. Trimming left V 0 bases short and J 7 bases short, with 16 bases between. The CDR3 length is 15 residues. Germline V gives CDR1 LGHNA, CDR2 YSLEER. CDR3 DNA sequence: TGCGCCAGCAGCCAAGACGTAGATACCCCGATGGAGCAGTACTTC. Translation: CASSQDVDTPMEQYF.

The V gene is TRBV5-1, the J gene TRBJ2-3; 11 nucleotides agree with TRBD2. The germline gives CDR1 SGHRS, CDR2 YFSETQ. The CDR3 covers 20 residues. V gave up 1 base and J gave up 2 bases; unmatched junction bases: 15. CDR3 DNA sequence: TGCGCCAGCAGCTTGTGGTTTTCTAGCGGGGGGTCCCTCGTCACAGATACGCAGTATTTT. Protein product: CASSLWFSSGGSLVTDTQYF.

The chain links TRBV5-5 to TRBJ1-3; D is possibly TRBD1 (5 bases). The CDR3 loop spans 14 amino acids. Germline V lookup: CDR1 SGHKS, CDR2 YYEKEE (reference sequence). The ends were cut back, 6 bases at V and 2 bases at J, with 12 bases in the middle. CDR3 in amino acids: CASNPGTPGNTIYF. The CDR3 DNA reads as TGTGCCAGCAACCCAGGGACTCCTGGAAACACCATATATTTT.

The chain is built from TRBV30 and TRBJ1-3; D is uncertain. The CDR3 consists of 13 residues. V dropped 5 bases and J dropped 2 bases, with 10 bases sitting between them. Looked up from germline, CDR1 is GTSNPN and CDR2 is SVGIG (reference sequence). The CDR3 spells CAWGEGTGNTIYF. The CDR3, as DNA: TGTGCCTGGGGCGAGGGCACTGGAAACACCATATATTTT.

This clone was seen only a few times. This sequence joins TRBV7-6 and TRBJ2-3; 9 nucleotides align to TRBD2. Per germline, CDR1 SGHVS and CDR2 FNYEAQ. This CDR3 comprises 14 residues. V trimming: 4 bases; J trimming: 7 bases; junction bases outside the gene matches: 6. This CDR3 reads CASSSGLAANTQYF. As DNA, the CDR3 is TGTGCCAGCAGCTCGGGACTAGCTGCTAATACGCAGTATTTT. The whole variable domain, filled in from reference TRBV7-6 and TRBJ2-3, reads GAGVSQSPRYKVTKRGQDVALRCDPISGHVSLYWYRQALGQGPEFLTYFNYEAQQDKSGLPNDRFSAERPEGSISTLTIQRTEQRDSAMYRCASSSGLAANTQYFGPGTRLTVL.

CDR3 sequence reads: CASSPTGFLNTEAFF. Written as DNA, the CDR3 is TGCGCCAGCAGCCCCACCGGGTTCCTAAACACTGAAGCTTTCTTT. This chain connects TRBV5-1 to TRBJ1-1; D is ambiguous. CDR3 size: 15 residues. CDR1 is SGHRS and CDR2 is YFSETQ in the germline V gene. V gave up 4 bases and J gave up 2 bases, with 15 bases separating them.

This sequence joins TRBV30 and TRBJ2-1; TRBD1 aligns across 10 bases. CDR1 and CDR2 from the germline V gene are GTSNPN and SVGIG (reference sequence). Unmatched junction bases numbered 8, after V lost 2 bases and J lost 7 bases. The CDR3 totals 15 residues. CDR3 region: CAWSKPGQGWNEQFF. Written as DNA, the CDR3 is TGTGCCTGGAGTAAACCGGGACAGGGGTGGAATGAGCAGTTCTTC.

The chain employs TRBV5-6 and TRBJ1-2; 7 bases map to TRBD1. The germline V gene has CDR1 SGHDT and CDR2 YYEEEE. The V gene end was trimmed by 4 bases and the J gene end by 3 bases; junction bases not matched to a gene: 12. There are 16 residues in the CDR3. The CDR3 DNA reads TGTGCCAGCAGCCCAATCTACAGGGGATCCCACTATGGCTACACCTTC. It translates to CASSPIYRGSHYGYTF.

J is TRBJ1-5 and V is TRBV19; 7 positions match TRBD1. The CDR3 is 16 amino acids. J lost 3 bases, V lost 8 bases, and 13 bases had no gene match. Germline loops: CDR1 LNHDA, CDR2 SQIVND (reference sequence). CDR3 amino acids: CASAPTGVNANQPQHF. The DNA for the CDR3 is TGTGCCAGTGCTCCAACAGGGGTGAATGCCAATCAGCCCCAGCATTTT.

In nucleotides, the CDR3 is TGTGCCAGCAGCCCACGGGGGGACGGGGGGTCAACTACCGGGGAGCTGTTTTTT. Translation gives CASSPRGDGGSTTGELFF. V and J are TRBV7-8 and TRBJ2-2; 7 bases align to TRBD2. This CDR3 is 18 amino acids long. The ends lost 5 bases at V and 5 bases at J; junction bases unmatched: 17. The germline gives CDR1 SGHVS, CDR2 FQNEAQ. Filled out from reference TRBV7-8 and TRBJ2-2, the complete variable domain reads GAGVSQSPRYKVAKRGQDVALRCDPISGHVSLFWYQQALGQGPEFLTYFQNEAQLDKSGLPSDRFFAERPEGSVSTLKIQRTQQEDSAVYLCASSPRGDGGSTTGELFFGEGSRLTVL.

V usage is TRBV7-2 and J usage is TRBJ2-3, with 10 bases matching TRBD2. From germline, CDR1 is SGHTA and CDR2 FQGNSA. Trimming cost V 0 bases and J 0 bases; bases outside gene matches: 6. The CDR3 extends over 18 amino acids. This CDR3 reads CASSLAVAGGPSTDTQYF. CDR3 sequence (DNA): TGTGCCAGCAGCTTAGCGGTAGCGGGGGGCCCGAGCACAGATACGCAGTATTTT.

This clone was found once. The chain has TRBV14 and TRBJ1-1; unclear D gene. The CDR3 is 14 residues long. Germline assignment: CDR1 SGHDN and CDR2 FVKESK. Between the trimmed V and J ends, which lost 1 base and 7 bases, there was a span of 13 bases. CDR3 region: CASSQVAGGGEAFF. CDR3 nucleotide sequence: TGTGCCAGCAGCCAAGTGGCCGGAGGCGGTGAAGCTTTCTTT.

The CDR3 loop is CASSRGGVETEAFF. CDR3 coding DNA: TGTGCCAGCAGTCGGGGGGGAGTGGAAACTGAAGCTTTCTTT. The chain uses TRBV27 and TRBJ1-1, with D perhaps TRBD1 (5 bases). The CDR3 contains 14 residues. The V end was cut by 5 bases, the J end by 5 bases, with 15 bases between. The germline V gene has CDR1 MNHEY and CDR2 SMNVEV (reference sequence).

Note on this clone: One junction end disagrees with the germline gene, perhaps due to a read error. V and J are TRBV6-5 and TRBJ2-2, with D perhaps matching TRBD1 (6 bases). CDR1 is MNHEY and CDR2 is SVGAGI in the germline V gene. The CDR3 totals 15 residues. CDR3 residues: CAGSADSLDTGELFF. CDR3 in DNA: TGTGCCGGCAGTGCGGACAGTTTGGACACCGGGGAGCTGTTTTTT.

V usage is TRBV11-3 and J usage is TRBJ1-4; 7 bases agree with TRBD1. CDR3 length: 17 amino acids. CDR1 and CDR2 (germline): SGHNT, YENEEA. The V segment lost 3 bases and the J segment 8 bases; nucleotides outside the gene matches: 15. Here the CDR3 DNA reads TGTGCCAGCAGCTTCATCCCTATAACAGGGGCGAGGGAAAAACTGTTTTTT. It specifies CASSFIPITGAREKLFF.

CDR3 protein: CASSFPSSGQNTEAFF. Here the CDR3 DNA reads TGTGCCAGCAGCTTTCCGAGCTCCGGACAGAACACTGAAGCTTTCTTT. The chain combines TRBV7-9 with TRBJ1-1, with D perhaps TRBD1 (5 bases). This CDR3 has 16 amino acids. V lost 3 bases to trimming and J lost 1 base, with 15 bases between them. Germline V gene lookup returns CDR1 SEHNR and CDR2 FQNEAQ (reference sequence).